These 32 T cell receptor beta chains were all obtained from the same sample, sequenced in a study of blood T cell repertoires in COVID-19. Repertoires were generated with immunoSEQ multiplex PCR, while TCRdb's copy carries only in-frame clones and drops some. This table has 70,000 or so clones, under 95% appearing once. The sample comprised peripheral blood. The origin of the receptors is a human donor in a cohort sampled during active COVID-19.

V and J are TRBV28 and TRBJ1-5; D may be TRBD1 (5 bases). Germline-derived CDR1 and CDR2 are MDHEN and SYDVKM. This CDR3 contains 13 residues. V was cut by 5 bases and J by 6 bases, with 11 bases left in between. Written as DNA, the CDR3 is TGTGCCAGCAGTCCGGGGGGGGGTCAGCCCCAGCATTTT. The encoded protein is CASSPGGGQPQHF.

The chain joins TRBV3-1 (or the pseudogene TRBV3-2) to TRBJ1-2; TRBD1 matches 7 bases. This CDR3 region has 14 residues. The J segment lost 4 bases and the V segment lost 5 bases, leaving 7 bases of the junction unmatched. Germline CDR1 and CDR2: LGHDT and YNNKEL (reference sequence). CDR3 sequence (DNA): TGTGCCAGCAGCTCAGGGGGGTCCTCCTATGGCTACACCTTC. Translation gives CASSSGGSSYGYTF.

This clone turned up a few times. The rearrangement links TRBV2 to TRBJ2-5, with 7 bases identical to TRBD1. Germline V lookup: CDR1 SNHLY, CDR2 FYNNEI. After removal of 8 bases from V and 5 bases from J, the junction contained 17 bases not matched to a gene. The CDR3 extends over 16 amino acids. This CDR3 reads CASGFSFGTAGETQYF. CDR3 in DNA: TGTGCCAGCGGATTTTCCTTTGGGACAGCAGGGGAGACCCAGTACTTC.

The CDR3 loop reads CSASPSGVTYEQYF. The CDR3 nucleotides are TGCAGTGCTAGTCCCAGCGGAGTAACCTACGAGCAGTACTTC. This chain connects TRBV20-1 to TRBJ2-7, with TRBD2 as a possible D gene (5 bases). This CDR3 has 14 amino acids. CDR1 is DFQATT and CDR2 is SNEGSKA in the germline V gene (reference sequence). The ends were cut back, 3 bases at V and 2 bases at J, with 14 bases in the middle.

This chain connects TRBV9 to TRBJ2-7; TRBD2 agrees at 8 bases. The CDR3 covers 15 residues. The V gene's germline CDR1 is SGDLS and CDR2 YYNGEE. J gave up 2 bases and V 0 bases, and 4 bases lay outside the gene matches. CDR3 in amino acids: CASSVAGGGPYEQYF. The CDR3 DNA reads TGTGCCAGCAGCGTAGCGGGGGGGGGCCCCTACGAGCAGTACTTC.

The CDR3 region has the DNA TGTGCCAGCAGTCCCGGGTATAATTCACCCCTCCACTTT. This translates into CASSPGYNSPLHF. This chain links TRBV6-5 with TRBJ1-6; no clear D gene. Trimming cost V 5 bases and J 4 bases, with 6 bases left between them. From germline, CDR1 is MNHEY and CDR2 SVGAGI. The CDR3 is made up of 13 amino acids.

V usage is TRBV25-1 and J usage is TRBJ1-1, with a tentative D call TRBD1 (6 bases). The germline V and J ends were trimmed by 4 bases and 3 bases, with 12 bases remaining between them. This CDR3 contains 14 residues. Germline V lookup: CDR1 MGHDK, CDR2 SYGVNS. The CDR3 nucleotides read TGTGCCAGCAGTGGGAGGGAGGGGGACACTGAAGCTTTCTTT. It is translated as CASSGREGDTEAFF.

The genes are TRBV7-2 and TRBJ2-7; TRBD2 matches at 12 bases. This CDR3 has 17 amino acids. Germline values: CDR1 SGHTA, CDR2 FQGNSA. The V gene end was trimmed by 4 bases and the J gene end by 6 bases; junction bases not matched to a gene: 13. The DNA for the CDR3 is TGTGCCAGCAGCTCCCCAGGACTAGCGGGGACCCCTACCGAGCAGTACTTC. This encodes CASSSPGLAGTPTEQYF.

CDR3 nucleotides: TGCGCCAGCAGGCTTGTATCCGGCAGGGATATAATCACTGAAGCTTTCTTT. Translated, it gives CASRLVSGRDIITEAFF. The chain uses TRBV5-1 and TRBJ1-1, with a weak D call TRBD1 (5 bases). The CDR3 is 17 residues long. Germline assignment: CDR1 SGHRS and CDR2 YFSETQ. V lost 5 bases and J lost 4, with 24 bases in between.

CDR3 sequence reads: CASSTGKTSYEQYF. CDR3 DNA: TGTGCCAGCAGTACCGGGAAAACCTCCTACGAGCAGTACTTC. V gene TRBV27 combines with J gene TRBJ2-7; perhaps TRBD2 as D (5 bases). This CDR3 is 14 amino acids long. Trimming removed 5 bases from V and 0 bases from J, with 11 bases in between. The germline V gene encodes CDR1 MNHEY and CDR2 SMNVEV (reference sequence).

V and J are TRBV10-3 and TRBJ2-7; 11 bases line up with TRBD2. Germline V gene data show CDR1 as ENHRY and CDR2 as SYGVKD. V shed 2 bases, J shed 0 bases, and the junction held 3 bases outside the gene matches. The CDR3 consists of 16 residues. Here the CDR3 reads CAISEVSGGASYEQYF. The CDR3 bases are TGTGCCATCAGTGAGGTTAGCGGGGGGGCCTCCTACGAGCAGTACTTC.

This chain links TRBV28 with TRBJ2-7, with D possibly being TRBD2 (5 bases). Trimming cost V 10 bases and J 0 bases, with 10 bases left between them. Germline V CDR1 and CDR2: MDHEN, SYDVKM. This CDR3 is built from 12 residues. The CDR3 DNA follows: TGTGCCACCAGAGGGAGCTCCTACGAGCAGTACTTC. As protein: CATRGSSYEQYF.

This clone was counted once. The chain is built from TRBV27 and TRBJ2-7; D gene uncertain. The ends were cut back, 8 bases at V and 7 bases at J, with 15 bases in the middle. CDR1 is MNHEY, CDR2 SMNVEV, per germline (reference sequence). This CDR3 has 12 residues. The CDR3 is CASGHPSREQYF. Written as DNA, the CDR3 is TGTGCCAGCGGCCACCCTAGTAGAGAGCAGTACTTC.

This clone appeared a single time. The CDR3 DNA follows: TGCGCCAGCAGCCTCCTCGGTGGAGAGACCCAGTACTTC. It is translated as CASSLLGGETQYF. The chain uses TRBV5-1 and TRBJ2-5; D call uncertain. This CDR3 comprises 13 residues. Germline CDR1 reads SGHRS; CDR2 reads YFSETQ. Trimming removed 4 bases from V and 4 bases from J, with 11 bases in between.

The chain uses TRBV11-1 and TRBJ2-7; D not resolved. CDR3 length: 12 amino acids. V was trimmed by 5 bases and J by 0 bases, leaving 5 bases between them. Germline V lookup: CDR1 SGHAT, CDR2 FQDESV (reference sequence). CDR3: CASSHFSYEQYF. The CDR3 nucleotides are TGTGCCAGCAGCCACTTCTCCTACGAGCAGTACTTC.

The chain employs TRBV7-2 and TRBJ2-7; D might be TRBD2 (6 bases). Germline CDR1 reads SGHTA; CDR2 reads FQGNSA. V gave up 5 bases and J gave up 1 base, with 18 bases separating them. This CDR3 is built from 16 residues. CDR3 in amino acids: CASSPRLGGSSYEQYF. The DNA of the CDR3 is TGTGCCAGCAGCCCTAGACTTGGGGGGTCTTCCTACGAGCAGTACTTC.

The chain is built from TRBV6-5 and TRBJ1-2; TRBD1 matches 7 bases. The CDR3 has 15 amino acids. Germline assignment: CDR1 MNHEY and CDR2 SVGAGI. J lost 5 bases, V lost 5 bases, and 11 bases had no gene match. The CDR3 spells CASSNPKGGGYGYTF. CDR3 in DNA: TGTGCCAGCAGTAACCCCAAAGGGGGCGGATATGGCTACACCTTC.

The chain joins TRBV7-6 to TRBJ2-7; 7 bases fit TRBD1. V was pared by 5 bases and J by 4 bases, with 17 bases of the junction left unmatched. The CDR3 loop spans 17 amino acids. Germline V CDR1 and CDR2: SGHVS, FNYEAQ. The CDR3 is CASSPTPPGQTLYEQYF. The CDR3 coding sequence is TGTGCCAGCAGCCCGACGCCTCCGGGACAGACCTTATACGAGCAGTACTTC.

V usage is TRBV28 and J usage is TRBJ1-5; possible D gene TRBD1, 5 bases. The CDR3 contains 15 residues. The V gene lost 9 bases and the J gene lost 2 bases, with 17 bases spanning the gap. The germline V gene has CDR1 MDHEN and CDR2 SYDVKM. CDR3 sequence: CASSERGIGNQPQHF. The DNA of the CDR3 is TGTGCCAGTTCCGAAAGGGGTATCGGCAATCAGCCCCAGCATTTT.

The V gene is TRBV27, the J gene TRBJ1-6; tentative D call: TRBD1 (6 bases). V was clipped by 5 bases and J by 4 bases, with 12 bases between them. The CDR3 totals 15 residues. Germline lookup yields CDR1 MNHEY and CDR2 SMNVEV (reference sequence). The CDR3 nucleotides are TGTGCCAGCAGTCCGTCAGGGGCTTATAATTCACCCCTCCACTTT. Translating it yields CASSPSGAYNSPLHF.

The chain joins TRBV5-5 to TRBJ1-1; D call uncertain. Germline V CDR1 and CDR2: SGHKS, YYEKEE (reference sequence). The V end lost 4 bases, the J end lost 0 bases, and 19 bases lay between the germline ends. The CDR3 extends over 17 amino acids. The CDR3 region is CASSPRRVGSLNTEAFF. As DNA, the CDR3 is TGTGCCAGCAGCCCGAGGAGGGTGGGCAGCCTGAACACTGAAGCTTTCTTT.

The chain has TRBV3-1 (or the pseudogene TRBV3-2) and TRBJ2-5; weak D call: TRBD1 (5 bases). The V end was cut by 4 bases, the J end by 2 bases, with 14 bases between. This CDR3 spans 15 amino acids. CDR1 is LGHDT and CDR2 is YNNKEL in the germline V gene (reference sequence). CDR3 sequence reads: CASSLRTTIQETQYF. In DNA form, the CDR3 reads TGTGCCAGCAGCCTCAGGACAACTATTCAAGAGACCCAGTACTTC.

This sequence joins TRBV4-3 and TRBJ1-5, with no clear D. Germline assignment: CDR1 LGHNA and CDR2 YSLEER. The ends were cut back, 3 bases at V and 4 bases at J, with 10 bases in the middle. CDR3 length: 14 residues. The CDR3 DNA is TGCGCCAGCAGCCACCAGAGGACTAATCAGCCCCAGCATTTT. As protein: CASSHQRTNQPQHF.

The chain employs TRBV3-1 (or the pseudogene TRBV3-2) and TRBJ1-3; D unclear. Per germline, CDR1 LGHDT and CDR2 YNNKEL (reference sequence). V gave up 10 bases and J gave up 3 bases, with 13 bases separating them. The CDR3 totals 13 residues. CDR3 in amino acids: CATLGRYGNTIYF. The CDR3 DNA is TGTGCCACCCTAGGTCGCTATGGAAACACCATATATTTT.

The chain carries TRBV7-6 and TRBJ2-7, with a possible D match to TRBD1 (6 bases). The germline V and J ends were trimmed by 5 bases and 3 bases, with 17 bases remaining between them. The CDR3 is made up of 15 amino acids. The germline CDR1 and CDR2 sequences are SGHVS and FNYEAQ. Here the CDR3 reads CASSPAGRGGYEQYF. DNA of the CDR3: TGTGCCAGCAGCCCCGCCGGCAGGGGCGGCTACGAGCAGTACTTC.

This chain joins TRBV27 and TRBJ2-7, with D perhaps matching TRBD2 (5 bases). CDR3 length equals 17 residues. The V gene lost 5 bases and the J gene lost 4 bases, with 24 bases spanning the gap. In germline, CDR1 is MNHEY, CDR2 SMNVEV (reference sequence). CDR3 sequence reads: CASSPAVEGLFKYEQYF. CDR3 in DNA: TGTGCCAGCAGTCCCGCGGTTGAGGGTCTATTCAAGTACGAGCAGTACTTC.

The chain carries TRBV19 and TRBJ2-5; possibly TRBD2 for D (5 bases). The CDR3 totals 13 residues. CDR1 LNHDA and CDR2 SQIVND come from the germline V gene (reference sequence). Trimming shortened V by 3 bases and J by 4 bases, and 9 bases separated the two germline ends. The CDR3 region has the DNA TGTGCCAGTAGTATTATTGGGAGAGAGACCCAGTACTTC. Translation gives CASSIIGRETQYF.

V and J are TRBV2 and TRBJ1-2; D remains ambiguous. Germline V gene data show CDR1 as SNHLY and CDR2 as FYNNEI. Trimming removed 2 bases from V and 0 bases from J, with 7 bases in between. This CDR3 is built from 14 residues. The CDR3 loop reads CASSEQSTNYGYTF. The CDR3 DNA follows: TGTGCCAGCAGTGAACAGTCCACTAACTATGGCTACACCTTC.

The chain uses TRBV9 and TRBJ1-2; 7 nucleotides agree with TRBD1. CDR1 and CDR2 (germline): SGDLS, YYNGEE. The CDR3 is 14 amino acids. V dropped 0 bases and J dropped 13; count of bases not matched to a gene: 12. The DNA for the CDR3 is TGTGCCAGCAGCGTAGATCTTTCGGGACAGCCACCCACCTTC. Protein product: CASSVDLSGQPPTF.

This clone has only a few counts. The chain uses TRBV10-1 and TRBJ2-7, with a possible D match to TRBD1 (6 bases). Germline values: CDR1 WNHNN, CDR2 SYGVQD (reference sequence). The V and J ends lost 4 bases and 6 bases respectively, with 13 bases between them. CDR3 length: 13 amino acids. The DNA for the CDR3 is TGCGCCAGCAGTGGCCAACAGGGCGGCGAGCAGTACTTC. Translating it yields CASSGQQGGEQYF.

The chain combines TRBV27 with TRBJ1-1; D is possibly TRBD1 (5 bases). V gave up 5 bases and J gave up 0 bases, with 16 bases separating them. Germline assignment: CDR1 MNHEY and CDR2 SMNVEV (reference sequence). The CDR3 sequence is 16 residues long. Here the CDR3 reads CASSGQLTSMNTEAFF. The CDR3 DNA reads as TGTGCCAGCAGTGGACAATTGACGAGTATGAACACTGAAGCTTTCTTT.

The chain uses TRBV28 and TRBJ2-3; 7 nucleotides line up with TRBD1. From germline, CDR1 is MDHEN and CDR2 SYDVKM. V dropped 3 bases and J dropped 2; count of bases not matched to a gene: 2. CDR3 size: 14 residues. CDR3 residues: CASSLRGPTDTQYF. In DNA, the CDR3 is TGTGCCAGCAGTTTGAGGGGGCCCACAGATACGCAGTATTTT. Together with reference TRBV28 and TRBJ2-3, the CDR3 gives the full variable domain: DVKVTQSSRYLVKRTGEKVFLECVQDMDHENMFWYRQDPGLGLRLIYFSYDVKMKEKGDIPEGYSVSREKKERFSLILESASTNQTSMYLCASSLRGPTDTQYFGPGTRLTVL.